These 28 T cell receptor beta chains originate from one sample sequenced in a study of human T cells and chemical hapten exposure. Time point indicated: pre-sensitization, week 0. As to treatment: therapeutic diphenylcyclopropenone sensitization with weekly scalp DPC. In TCRdb, the RACE reads were re-called with MiXCR into one record per CDR3 protein. Of tens of thousands of distinct CDR3 sequences in the sample, 8% to 10% were seen once. This specimen was whole blood, taken in connection with sensitization to the hapten diphenylcyclopropenone (DPC). The receptors shown here come from a woman in her forties with alopecia areata. Some clones in this sample may be carry-over from other donors' samples.

This clonotype was recorded at least ten times. This sequence joins TRBV12-3 or TRBV12-4 and TRBJ1-4; possibly TRBD1 for D (6 bases). This CDR3 comprises 16 residues. Trimming shortened V by 6 bases and J by 3 bases, and 17 bases separated the two germline ends. The chain's CDR3 is CASSPNDRLPNEKLFF. In DNA, the CDR3 is TGTGCCAGCAGCCCCAATGACAGGTTGCCTAATGAAAAACTGTTTTTT.

In its sample, this clonotype was seen a few times. This chain connects TRBV6-2 or TRBV6-3 to TRBJ1-2; TRBD1 is a possible D gene (6 bases). There are 14 residues in the CDR3. Per germline, CDR1 MNHEY and CDR2 SVGEGT. The V end was cut by 6 bases, the J end by 4 bases, with 15 bases between. CDR3 nucleotides: TGTGCCAGCAGCCGAGGGGACACCTCCTATGGCTACACCTTC. This sequence encodes CASSRGDTSYGYTF.

Written as DNA, the CDR3 is TGTGCCAGCAGTTTATCGGGGGACAGTCGGCAAGAGGCTTTCTTT. Protein sequence: CASSLSGDSRQEAFF. V is TRBV27 and J is TRBJ1-1, with 7 bases matching TRBD1. Germline V lookup: CDR1 MNHEY, CDR2 SMNVEV (reference sequence). With V trimmed by 0 bases and J by 11 bases, 12 bases remained unmatched. The CDR3 runs 15 residues.

This clonotype was seen only a few times. The rearrangement joins TRBV7-2 to TRBJ2-3, with D unresolved. CDR1 and CDR2 (germline): SGHTA, FQGNSA. The ends were cut back, 2 bases at V and 6 bases at J, with 9 bases in the middle. The CDR3 spans 13 residues. In nucleotides, the CDR3 is TGTGCCAGCAGCTTAACGGTTCTGGATACGCAGTATTTT. Translated, it gives CASSLTVLDTQYF.

In its sample, this clonotype was seen a few times. This chain links TRBV11-2 with TRBJ2-1, with D maybe TRBD1 (6 bases). This CDR3 contains 15 residues. Looked up from germline, CDR1 is SGHAT and CDR2 is FQNNGV. CDR3 amino acids: CATTPGQDFYNEQFF. The CDR3 nucleotides are TGTGCGACGACCCCGGGACAAGATTTCTACAATGAGCAGTTCTTC.

This clonotype was seen ten or more times. This chain uses TRBV4-3 with TRBJ1-1; D gene ambiguous. Germline V gene sequence: CDR1 LGHNA, CDR2 YSLEER. V lost 1 base and J 7 bases, leaving 19 bases between the germline ends. This CDR3 comprises 16 residues. The CDR3 region has the DNA TGCGCCAGCAGCCAAGGCGGTTCGGGGAGTAATATTGAAGCTTTCTTT. It translates to CASSQGGSGSNIEAFF.

This clonotype was picked up many times. This chain connects TRBV9 to TRBJ2-1, with 8 bases matching TRBD1. V trimming: 4 bases; J trimming: 3 bases; junction bases outside the gene matches: 3. The germline V gene has CDR1 SGDLS and CDR2 YYNGEE. CDR3 length: 14 residues. The CDR3 loop reads CASSPGTGYNEQFF. The CDR3 bases are TGTGCCAGCAGCCCCGGGACAGGCTACAATGAGCAGTTCTTC.

This chain links TRBV5-4 with TRBJ2-3, with D unresolved. Germline-derived CDR1 and CDR2 are SGHNT and YYREEE (reference sequence). Trimming left V 3 bases short and J 2 bases short, with 13 bases between. This CDR3 comprises 15 residues. CDR3 loop: CASSSGVGPTDTQYF. The CDR3 DNA reads TGTGCCAGCAGCTCGGGTGTGGGCCCCACAGATACGCAGTATTTT.

The chain carries TRBV10-3 and TRBJ2-2; 13 bases agree with TRBD2. From germline, CDR1 is ENHRY and CDR2 SYGVKD. V gave up 7 bases and J gave up 7 bases; unmatched junction bases: 12. This CDR3 contains 17 residues. The CDR3 nucleotides are TGTGCCATCACCACTGGACTAGCGGGAGCCCATGGCGGGGAGCTGTTTTTT. Amino acids: CAITTGLAGAHGGELFF.

This clonotype was counted only a few times. The chain is built from TRBV7-2 and TRBJ1-6; D call uncertain. Germline values: CDR1 SGHTA, CDR2 FQGNSA. The CDR3 length is 16 residues. Between the trimmed V and J ends, which lost 5 bases and 0 bases, there was a span of 11 bases. CDR3 DNA: TGTGCCAGCAGCCCTCCGTGGAGCTCCTATAATTCACCCCTCCACTTT. It yields the protein CASSPPWSSYNSPLHF.

This clonotype was seen more than once but under ten times. The gene calls are TRBV30 and TRBJ1-1, with 9 bases fitting TRBD1. Germline V gene lookup returns CDR1 GTSNPN and CDR2 SVGIG (reference sequence). The CDR3 runs to 11 residues. V dropped 2 bases and J dropped 11; count of bases not matched to a gene: 3. The CDR3 protein is CAWSWTGEAFF. The CDR3 bases are TGTGCCTGGAGTTGGACAGGGGAGGCTTTCTTT.

This clonotype was detected ten times or more. V and J are TRBV29-1 and TRBJ2-1, with 9 bases fitting TRBD1. With V trimmed by 4 bases and J by 6 bases, 13 bases remained unmatched. This CDR3 has 16 amino acids. Looked up from germline, CDR1 is SQVTM and CDR2 is ANQGSEA. The CDR3 spells CSVARHRGREGNEQFF. CDR3 DNA: TGCAGCGTTGCCCGGCACAGGGGGCGCGAGGGCAATGAGCAGTTCTTC.

The chain carries TRBV7-2 and TRBJ2-1; a possible D gene is TRBD2 (7 bases). The CDR3 is 13 residues long. CDR1 and CDR2 (germline): SGHTA, FQGNSA. V dropped 5 bases and J dropped 15 bases, with 20 bases sitting between them. The CDR3 DNA sequence: TGTGCCAGCAGCAACACACTAGGGGGGGTGCGGTTCTTC. Translation: CASSNTLGGVRFF.

The table lists this clonotype with many counts. The chain couples TRBV7-8 to TRBJ2-5, with D possibly being TRBD2 (5 bases). CDR1 SGHVS and CDR2 FQNEAQ come from the germline V gene. The CDR3 loop spans 14 amino acids. Trimming removed 1 base at V and 3 bases at J, with 9 bases between. The CDR3 DNA sequence: TGTGCCAGCAGCTTAGATGAGGGAAAAGAGACCCAGTACTTC. It is translated as CASSLDEGKETQYF. Based on the CDR3 plus reference TRBV7-8 and TRBJ2-5, the full variable domain is GAGVSQSPRYKVAKRGQDVALRCDPISGHVSLFWYQQALGQGPEFLTYFQNEAQLDKSGLPSDRFFAERPEGSVSTLKIQRTQQEDSAVYLCASSLDEGKETQYFGPGTRLLVL.

This clonotype occurred many times. A read error may account for a junction end that differs from germline. This chain connects TRBV7-7 to TRBJ2-7; 9 bases are shared with TRBD1. Germline loops: CDR1 SSHAT, CDR2 FNYEAQ (reference sequence). The CDR3 runs to 14 residues. CDR3 loop: CASSLGTGPYEQYF. As DNA, the CDR3 is TGTGCTAGCAGCCTAGGGACAGGGCCCTACGAGCAGTACTTC.

The chain is built from TRBV6-2 or TRBV6-3 and TRBJ2-3, with D perhaps TRBD1 (6 bases). Trimming left V 0 bases short and J 0 bases short, with 7 bases between. This CDR3 is built from 15 residues. Germline CDR1 and CDR2: MNHEY and SVGEGT. The CDR3 nucleotides read TGTGCCAGCAGTTACTCCAGGGGCAGCACAGATACGCAGTATTTT. It encodes CASSYSRGSTDTQYF.

The chain combines TRBV14 with TRBJ2-7, with 8 nucleotides matching TRBD1. The CDR3 length is 15 residues. Germline loops: CDR1 SGHDN, CDR2 FVKESK. V was clipped by 4 bases and J by 6 bases; unmatched bases: 11. The DNA of the CDR3 is TGTGCCAGCAGCCCCCCGGACAGGGCAAGAGGCGAGCAGTACTTC. Encoded protein: CASSPPDRARGEQYF.

This clonotype was observed many times. The chain has TRBV7-9 and TRBJ1-5; D is unresolved. CDR3 size: 15 residues. Germline V gives CDR1 SEHNR, CDR2 FQNEAQ (reference sequence). Trimming removed 5 bases from V and 0 bases from J, with 11 bases in between. Here the CDR3 reads CASSGPANSNQPQHF. CDR3 bases: TGTGCCAGCAGCGGACCGGCGAATAGCAATCAGCCCCAGCATTTT.

There are many counts of this clonotype. V and J are TRBV12-3 or TRBV12-4 and TRBJ1-2; possible D gene TRBD1, 6 bases. The CDR3 spans 13 residues. Trimming removed 6 bases from V and 2 bases from J, with 10 bases in between. The CDR3 is CASSGQTNYGYTF. CDR3 in DNA: TGTGCCAGCAGCGGACAGACAAACTATGGCTACACCTTC.

This clonotype came up a few times. The gene calls are TRBV11-2 and TRBJ2-1, with 7 bases lining up with TRBD2. The junction had 14 bases not matched to a gene; V was cut back by 6 bases and J by 12 bases. Germline V gene sequence: CDR1 SGHAT, CDR2 FQNNGV. The CDR3 spans 14 residues. Here the CDR3 reads CASRSLRAGKGQFF. CDR3 sequence (DNA): TGTGCCAGCAGGTCACTAAGAGCGGGGAAGGGGCAGTTCTTC.

This clonotype has a count of ten or more. The chain combines TRBV4-2 with TRBJ2-5; 11 positions agree with TRBD1. Looked up from germline, CDR1 is LGHNA and CDR2 is YNFKEQ. The CDR3 has 16 residues. The V segment lost 4 bases and the J segment 1 base; nucleotides outside the gene matches: 5. CDR3 protein: CASSPGQGASQETQYF. CDR3 nucleotides: TGTGCCAGCAGCCCCGGACAGGGGGCGTCCCAAGAGACCCAGTACTTC.

There are many counts of this clonotype. This chain connects TRBV4-1 to TRBJ2-2; D is tentatively TRBD1 or TRBD2 (6 bases each). The CDR3 totals 17 residues. V shed 0 bases and J shed 4 bases, with 15 bases lying between them. Germline V gene data show CDR1 as MGHRA and CDR2 as YSYEKL. The CDR3 is CASSQDSYGGRTGELFF. CDR3 DNA: TGCGCCAGCAGCCAAGATAGTTACGGGGGCCGCACCGGGGAGCTGTTTTTT.

This clonotype turned up a few times. The rearrangement uses TRBV24-1 and TRBJ2-7; 8 nucleotides match TRBD1. Germline CDR1 reads KGHDR; CDR2 reads SFDVKD. This CDR3 is built from 16 residues. Losses at the gene ends were 1 base for V and 4 bases for J; bases not matched to a gene: 8. As DNA, the CDR3 is TGTGCCACCAGTGATTTTCGTGGGACAGGTGTTTACGAGCAGTACTTC. Protein product: CATSDFRGTGVYEQYF.

In this sample, this clonotype turned up many times. This chain links TRBV4-1 with TRBJ2-7, with D maybe TRBD2 (7 bases). V lost 4 bases to trimming and J lost 0 bases, with 22 bases between them. CDR3 length: 18 residues. CDR1 is MGHRA and CDR2 is YSYEKL in the germline V gene. The CDR3 coding sequence is TGCGCCAGCAGCCCTAGGGGGGGAGCGGGGACCTTCTCCTACGAGCAGTACTTC. Translation gives CASSPRGGAGTFSYEQYF.

This chain joins TRBV3-1 and TRBJ1-1; no firm D call. The V and J ends lost 1 base and 0 bases respectively, with 9 bases between them. This CDR3 has 15 residues. CDR1 is LGHDT and CDR2 is YNNKEL in the germline V gene (reference sequence). The CDR3 DNA is TGTGCCAGCAGCCAAGGGTTCGGTTTGAACACTGAAGCTTTCTTT. Translation gives CASSQGFGLNTEAFF.

As to this clonotype: This sequence may be a read error, since a much larger clone differs from it by one base. V and J are TRBV11-2 and TRBJ2-3; D might be TRBD1 or TRBD2, each matching 5 bases. CDR1 SGHAT and CDR2 FQNNGV come from the germline V gene. The CDR3 contains 16 residues. Written as DNA, the CDR3 is TGTTCCAGTTACGGGACGGACGCCTCTAGCACAGATACGCAGTATTTT. This encodes CSSYGTDASSTDTQYF.

The CDR3 reads CASSFGGFADTQYF. CDR3 coding DNA: TGTGCCAGCAGTTTCGGGGGTTTTGCAGATACGCAGTATTTT. The rearrangement joins TRBV12-3 or TRBV12-4 to TRBJ2-3, with a weak D call TRBD2 (6 bases). The CDR3 runs 14 residues. V was pared by 3 bases and J by 4 bases, with 11 bases between.

This clonotype came up a few times. The rearrangement joins TRBV19 to TRBJ2-5; perhaps TRBD1 as D (5 bases). Trimming removed 5 bases at V and 2 bases at J, with 9 bases between. The V gene's germline CDR1 is LNHDA and CDR2 SQIVND (reference sequence). The CDR3 totals 13 residues. CDR3 sequence (DNA): TGTGCCAGTAGTTTGACAGTACAAGAGACCCAGTACTTC. It yields the protein CASSLTVQETQYF.